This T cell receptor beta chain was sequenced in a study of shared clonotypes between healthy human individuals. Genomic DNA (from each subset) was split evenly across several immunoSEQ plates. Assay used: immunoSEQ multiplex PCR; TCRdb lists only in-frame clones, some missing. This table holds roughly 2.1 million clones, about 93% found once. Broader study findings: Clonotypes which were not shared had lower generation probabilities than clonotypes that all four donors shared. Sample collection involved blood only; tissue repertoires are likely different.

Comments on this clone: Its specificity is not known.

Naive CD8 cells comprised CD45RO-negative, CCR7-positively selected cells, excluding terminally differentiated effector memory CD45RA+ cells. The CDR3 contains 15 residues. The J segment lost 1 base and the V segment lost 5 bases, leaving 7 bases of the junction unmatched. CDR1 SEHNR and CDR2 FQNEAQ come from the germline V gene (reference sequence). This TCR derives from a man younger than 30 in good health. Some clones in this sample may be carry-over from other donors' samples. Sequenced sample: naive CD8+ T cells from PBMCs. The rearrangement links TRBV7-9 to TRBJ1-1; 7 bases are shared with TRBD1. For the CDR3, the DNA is TGTGCCAGCAGCACGGGACAGATCTCGAACACTGAAGCTTTCTTT. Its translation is CASSTGQISNTEAFF.